A single sample gave rise to the 5 T cell receptor beta chains below, sequenced in a study of T cells in localized non-small cell lung cancer. Profiled with immunoSEQ multiplex PCR; TCRdb holds only in-frame clones, not every one. The table lists around 40,000 clones, approximately 83% of them singletons. Sequencing used peripheral blood, obtained before any cancer treatment. These receptors all come from a man between 40 and 70 years old with stage I lung adenocarcinoma.

On this clone: The same CDR3 also results from other DNA sequences found in this sample. The J gene is TRBJ1-5, the V gene TRBV5-1; D may be TRBD1 (5 bases). The CDR3 is 17 residues long. Germline V gene sequence: CDR1 SGHRS, CDR2 YFSETQ. V lost 1 base, J lost 1 base, and 15 bases lay in between. CDR3 coding DNA: TGCGCCAGCAGCTTGAGGCCGACAGCTGGGAGCAATCAGCCCCAGCATTTT. It codes for CASSLRPTAGSNQPQHF.

The rearrangement joins TRBV7-6 to TRBJ2-2; D might be TRBD1 (6 bases). Between the trimmed V and J ends, which lost 5 bases and 6 bases, there was a span of 16 bases. In germline, CDR1 is SGHVS, CDR2 FNYEAQ. The CDR3 is 15 amino acids. The CDR3 is CASSNLITGSGELFF. DNA of the CDR3: TGTGCCAGCAGCAATTTAATCACAGGGTCCGGGGAGCTGTTTTTT. Full variable domain (outside the CDR3, taken from reference TRBV7-6 and TRBJ2-2): GAGVSQSPRYKVTKRGQDVALRCDPISGHVSLYWYRQALGQGPEFLTYFNYEAQQDKSGLPNDRFSAERPEGSISTLTIQRTEQRDSAMYRCASSNLITGSGELFFGEGSRLTVL.

The chain combines TRBV27 with TRBJ2-5, with a tentative D call TRBD2 (6 bases). CDR1 is MNHEY, CDR2 SMNVEV, per germline (reference sequence). Between the trimmed V and J ends, which lost 5 bases and 10 bases, there was a span of 23 bases. This CDR3 is built from 15 residues. This CDR3 reads CASSLGTPAVGIQYF. CDR3 sequence (DNA): TGTGCCAGCAGTCTCGGGACTCCAGCTGTGGGGATCCAGTACTTC.

The chain carries TRBV2 and TRBJ2-1; the D gene is possibly TRBD2 (5 bases). The V end lost 0 bases, the J end lost 10 bases, and 10 bases lay between the germline ends. Germline CDR1 reads SNHLY; CDR2 reads FYNNEI. CDR3 length: 13 residues. The CDR3 bases are TGTGCCAGCAGTGAAGCGGACTCCTCGGAGCAGTTCTTC. Translating it yields CASSEADSSEQFF.

The chain recombines TRBV7-3 with TRBJ2-5; D remains unclear. The germline V gene encodes CDR1 SGHTA and CDR2 FQGTGA. With 5 bases removed from V and 1 base from J, the gap between germline ends came to 11 bases. CDR3 length: 14 amino acids. This CDR3 reads CASSKNGAQETQYF. DNA of the CDR3: TGTGCCAGCAGCAAGAACGGAGCCCAAGAGACCCAGTACTTC.